The T cell receptor beta chain under discussion was sequenced for a study of cytomegalovirus exposure and HLA in healthy donors. Study-level results: Analyses of presence and absence presupposed an approximately uniform sequencing depth across donors. Later on, a genetic analysis was performed. It linked a missense variant in DCLRE1C with V- and J-gene trimming of TCR beta. The Asian-associated ancestry cluster reportedly had fewer N-insertions than the roughly 700-donor mean in a later analysis.

The PCR used 60 Vbeta and 13 Jbeta primers. Repertoires were generated with immunoSEQ multiplex PCR, while TCRdb's copy carries only in-frame clones and drops some. The sample has a few hundred thousand clones, about 82% seen once. This clone was counted once. Its antigen is not identified. A junction boundary mismatches the germline segment, possibly from a read error. The length of the CDR3 is 16 residues. From germline, CDR1 is SEHNR and CDR2 FQNEAQ (reference sequence). This TCR came from a man younger than 40 in good health and CMV-seronegative. J is TRBJ2-7 and V is TRBV7-9, with 9 positions matching TRBD1. Sequencing was carried out using PBMCs. This chain's CDR3 is CSSSLVGGQGTHEQYF. The CDR3 DNA follows: TGTTCCAGCAGCTTAGTGGGGGGACAGGGAACCCACGAGCAGTACTTC.